Sequencing of this T cell receptor (beta chain) was carried out in a study of beta chain features in type 1 diabetes. General study points: Overrepresentation of cells with high TCR expression could result from cDNA sequencing. All four CD4+ subsets of Type 1 diabetes patients contained TCRB CDR3s that were moderately but significantly shorter.

Per the germline V gene, CDR1 is SGHKS and CDR2 is YYEKEE (reference sequence). The V segment lost 4 bases and the J segment 6 bases; nucleotides outside the gene matches: 4. The CDR3 contains 14 residues. Reverse transcribing all isolated RNA meant expressed TCRB transcripts were sequenced. Clones were sequenced by immunoSEQ multiplex PCR, and TCRdb holds only the in-frame ones, with some missing. This table holds about 660,000 clones, 11% to 15% found once. This clone came up a few times. Its antigen is as yet unknown. The TCR was taken from a young man with type 1 diabetes. V gene TRBV5-5 combines with J gene TRBJ2-3; 11 nucleotides line up with TRBD1. Sequencing was carried out using naive CD4+ T cells from blood. CDR3 region: CASSIGQGADTQYF. The CDR3 region has the DNA TGTGCCAGCAGCATCGGACAGGGGGCGGATACGCAGTATTTT.